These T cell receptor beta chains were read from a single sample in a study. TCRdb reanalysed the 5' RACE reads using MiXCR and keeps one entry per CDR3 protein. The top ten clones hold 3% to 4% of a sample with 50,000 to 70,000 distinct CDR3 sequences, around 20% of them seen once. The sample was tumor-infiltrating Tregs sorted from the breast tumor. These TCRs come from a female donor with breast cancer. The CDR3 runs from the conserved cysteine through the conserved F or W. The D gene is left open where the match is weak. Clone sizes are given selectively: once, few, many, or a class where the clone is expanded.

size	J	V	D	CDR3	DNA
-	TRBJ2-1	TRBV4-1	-	CASSQTDITSPIF	TGCGCCAGCAGCCAAACGGACATCACCTCTCCCATTTTC
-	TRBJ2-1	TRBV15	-	CAIRRDGWAARLADEQFF	TGTGCCATCCGCAGAGATGGTTGGGCGGCCAGATTGGCCGATGAGCAGTTCTTC
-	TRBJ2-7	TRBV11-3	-	CASSLSLAYEQYF	TGTGCCAGCAGCTTAAGTTTGGCCTACGAGCAGTACTTC
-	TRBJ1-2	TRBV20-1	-	CSARGLSGYGYTF	TGCAGTGCTAGAGGTCTATCGGGCTATGGCTACACCTTC
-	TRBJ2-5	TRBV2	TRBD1	CASSGDRTETQYF	TGTGCCAGCAGTGGGGACAGGACAGAGACCCAGTACTTC
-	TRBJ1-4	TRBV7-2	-	CASSFTLGEKLFF	TGTGCCAGCAGCTTCACCTTGGGTGAAAAACTGTTTTTT
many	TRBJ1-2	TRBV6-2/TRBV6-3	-	CASRDNYGYTF	TGTGCCAGCAGGGACAACTATGGCTACACCTTC
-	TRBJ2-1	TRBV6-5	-	CASSYDRGKGNEQFF	TGTGCCAGCAGTTACGACCGCGGGAAGGGCAATGAGCAGTTCTTC
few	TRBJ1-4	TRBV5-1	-	CAGSFRPAEKLFF	TGCGCCGGCAGCTTTCGGCCAGCCGAAAAACTGTTTTTT
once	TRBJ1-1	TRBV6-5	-	CASSYSSPSDGRDTEAFF	TGTGCCAGCAGTTACTCAAGCCCCTCGGACGGAAGGGACACTGAAGCCTTCTTT
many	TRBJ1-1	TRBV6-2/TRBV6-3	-	CASSYGGRLNTEAFF	TGTGCCAGCAGTTACGGGGGCCGATTGAACACTGAAGCTTTCTTT
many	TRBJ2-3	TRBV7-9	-	CASSFWPSGDTQYF	TGTGCCAGCAGCTTTTGGCCTTCAGGGGATACGCAGTATTTT
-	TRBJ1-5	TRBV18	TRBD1	CASSPGQGWDSNQPQHF	TGTGCCAGCTCACCAGGACAGGGGTGGGATAGCAATCAGCCCCAGCATTTT
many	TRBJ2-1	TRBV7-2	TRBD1	CASSPYNRGEQFF	TGTGCCAGCAGCCCCTATAACAGGGGTGAGCAGTTCTTC
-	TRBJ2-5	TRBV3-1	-	CARSQVPSETQYF	TGTGCCCGCAGCCAAGTCCCTAGTGAGACCCAGTACTTC
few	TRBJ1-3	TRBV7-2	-	CASSLFTETIYF	TGTGCCAGCAGCTTATTTACGGAGACCATATATTTT
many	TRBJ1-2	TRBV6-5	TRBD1	CASSSRGQARLEDYGYTF	TGTGCCAGCAGTTCCAGGGGACAGGCCCGTCTAGAGGACTATGGCTACACCTTC
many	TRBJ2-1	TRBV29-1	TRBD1	CSVPTGAADNNEQFF	TGCAGCGTTCCAACAGGGGCCGCAGATAACAATGAGCAGTTCTTC
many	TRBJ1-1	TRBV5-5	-	CASSLDSRNTEAFF	TGTGCCAGCAGCTTAGACAGTCGGAACACTGAAGCTTTCTTT
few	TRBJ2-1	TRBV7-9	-	CASSLSGFGEQFF	TGTGCCAGCAGCTTATCCGGATTTGGTGAGCAGTTCTTC
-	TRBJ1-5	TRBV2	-	CASSDSYQNQPQHF	TGTGCCAGCAGTGACAGCTACCAAAATCAGCCCCAGCATTTT
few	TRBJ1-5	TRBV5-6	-	CASSLGQEGPQHF	TGTGCCAGCAGCTTGGGACAAGAGGGGCCCCAGCATTTT
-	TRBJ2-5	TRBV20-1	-	CGANPPSLETQYF	TGCGGTGCCAACCCACCTAGCCTAGAGACCCAGTACTTC
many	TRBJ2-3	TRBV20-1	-	CSALTPRAGITDTQYF	TGCAGTGCCCTCACGCCACGGGCGGGGATCACAGATACGCAGTATTTT
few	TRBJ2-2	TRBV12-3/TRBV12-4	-	CASSSRGQGSMELFF	TGTGCCAGCAGTTCCCGTGGGCAGGGAAGTATGGAGCTGTTTTTT
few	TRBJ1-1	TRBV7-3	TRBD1	CASSLMGQSEAFF	TGTGCCAGCAGCTTAATGGGACAGTCAGAAGCTTTCTTT
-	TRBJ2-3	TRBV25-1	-	CASTAPGEATDTQYF	TGTGCCAGTACTGCCCCCGGCGAGGCGACAGATACGCAGTATTTT
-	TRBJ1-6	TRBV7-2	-	CASSATGMVTSPLHF	TGTGCCAGCAGCGCTACAGGGATGGTCACCTCACCCCTCCACTTT
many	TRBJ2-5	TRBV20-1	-	CSARVEGAETQYF	TGCAGTGCTAGAGTGGAGGGGGCAGAGACCCAGTACTTC
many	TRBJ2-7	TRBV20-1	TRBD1	CSARDRQGAYEQYF	TGCAGTGCTAGGGATCGACAGGGAGCCTACGAGCAGTACTTC
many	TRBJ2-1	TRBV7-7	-	CASSPSSYNEQFF	TGTGCTAGCAGCCCCAGCTCCTACAATGAGCAGTTCTTC
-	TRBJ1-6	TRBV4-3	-	CASSHGNNSPLHF	TGCGCCAGCAGCCATGGAAATAATTCACCCCTCCACTTT
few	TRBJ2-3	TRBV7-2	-	CASSLATSLLYF	TGTGCCAGCAGCTTAGCTACTAGTCTCTTGTATTTT
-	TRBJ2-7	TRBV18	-	CASSPGQPSYEQYF	TGTGCCAGCTCACCAGGGCAGCCCAGCTACGAGCAGTACTTC
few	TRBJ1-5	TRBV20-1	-	CSASQGEEGNQPQHF	TGCAGTGCTTCTCAGGGAGAAGAGGGCAATCAGCCCCAGCATTTT
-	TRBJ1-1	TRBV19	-	CASRAYGTEAFF	TGTGCCAGTAGGGCTTACGGCACTGAAGCTTTCTTT
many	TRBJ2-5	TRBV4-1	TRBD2	CASSQYGPAGVRETQYF	TGCGCCAGCAGCCAATACGGACCGGCGGGGGTGCGAGAGACCCAGTACTTC
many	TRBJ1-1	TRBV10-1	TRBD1	CASSAGGPFDTEAFF	TGCGCCAGCAGCGCAGGGGGCCCGTTCGACACTGAAGCTTTCTTT
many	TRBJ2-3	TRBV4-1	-	CASSQESLGVVTDTQYF	TGCGCCAGCAGCCAAGAAAGTCTGGGGGTAGTAACAGATACGCAGTATTTT
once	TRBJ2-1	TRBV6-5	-	CASRFRRVSNNEQFF	TGTGCCAGCAGGTTTAGGAGAGTCAGCAACAATGAGCAGTTCTTC
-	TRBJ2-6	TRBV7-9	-	CASSKERSGANVLTF	TGTGCCAGCAGCAAAGAACGCTCTGGGGCCAACGTCCTGACTTTC
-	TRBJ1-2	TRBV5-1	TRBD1	CASSHPGQADGYTF	TGCGCCAGCAGCCATCCAGGACAGGCGGATGGCTACACCTTC
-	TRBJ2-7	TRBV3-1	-	CASSMTVYEQYF	TGTGCCAGCAGTATGACAGTCTACGAGCAGTACTTC